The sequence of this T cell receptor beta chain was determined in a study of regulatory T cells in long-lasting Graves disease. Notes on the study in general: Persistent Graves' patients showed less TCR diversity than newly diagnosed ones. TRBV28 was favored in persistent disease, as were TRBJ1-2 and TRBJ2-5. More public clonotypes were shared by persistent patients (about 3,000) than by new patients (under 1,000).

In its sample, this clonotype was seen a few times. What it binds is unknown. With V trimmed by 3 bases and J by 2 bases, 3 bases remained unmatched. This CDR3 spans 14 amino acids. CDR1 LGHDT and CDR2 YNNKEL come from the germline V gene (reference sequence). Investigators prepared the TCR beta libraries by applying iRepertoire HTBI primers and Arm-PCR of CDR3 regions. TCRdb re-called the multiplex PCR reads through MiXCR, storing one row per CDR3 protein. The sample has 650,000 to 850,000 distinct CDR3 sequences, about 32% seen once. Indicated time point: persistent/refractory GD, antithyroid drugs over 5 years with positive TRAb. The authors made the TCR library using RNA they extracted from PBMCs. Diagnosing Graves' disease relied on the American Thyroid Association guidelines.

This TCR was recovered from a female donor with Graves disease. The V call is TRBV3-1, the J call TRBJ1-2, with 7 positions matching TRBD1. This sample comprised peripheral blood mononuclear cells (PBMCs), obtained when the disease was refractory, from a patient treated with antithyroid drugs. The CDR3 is CASSHQTGNYGYTF. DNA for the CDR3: TGTGCCAGCAGCCACCAGACAGGGAACTATGGCTACACCTTC.